This T cell receptor (beta chain) came from a study of HIV-infected children after antiretroviral therapy interruption. Findings and limits, study-wide: By the end of treatment interruption, naive CD4+ clonality (Gini) increased.

Treatment denoted: PENTA 11 planned treatment interruption arm or continuous ART arm. The trim removed 7 bases at V and 8 bases at J, leaving 8 bases unmatched. The CDR3 is 15 residues long. Germline CDR1 reads SEHNR; CDR2 reads FQNEAQ (reference sequence). RNA-based 3' RACE libraries used unique molecular identifiers. TCRdb independently ran MiXCR on the 3' RACE reads; one entry per CDR3 protein. The table includes under 50,000 distinct CDR3 sequences, around 4.1% detected once. The sample holds many counts of this clonotype. No antigen is known for it. The chain has TRBV7-9 and TRBJ1-6; 10 bases align to TRBD1. The specimen was CD45RA+ CD4+ T cells from PBMCs, pooled from several time points, collected from a donor given antiretroviral therapy, either interrupted or continuous. Described subset: naive CD4+ CD45RA+ CD45RO- T cells. The receptor's source is a pool of human donors with HIV. The CDR3 loop is CASTLAGTGDSPLHF. DNA for the CDR3: TGTGCCAGCACCCTAGCAGGGACAGGGGATTCACCCCTCCACTTT.